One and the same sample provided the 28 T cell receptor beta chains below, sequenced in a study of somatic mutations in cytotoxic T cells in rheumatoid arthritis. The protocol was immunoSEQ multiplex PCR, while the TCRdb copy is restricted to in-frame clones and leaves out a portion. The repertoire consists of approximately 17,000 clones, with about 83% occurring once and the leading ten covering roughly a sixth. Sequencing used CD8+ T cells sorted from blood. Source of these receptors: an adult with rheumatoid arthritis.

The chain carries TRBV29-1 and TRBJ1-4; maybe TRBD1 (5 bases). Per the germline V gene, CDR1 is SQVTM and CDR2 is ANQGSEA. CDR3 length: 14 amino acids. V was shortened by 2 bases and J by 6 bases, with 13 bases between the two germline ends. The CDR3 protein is CSVEFKGEDEKLFF. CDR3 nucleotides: TGCAGCGTTGAATTTAAAGGGGAAGATGAAAAACTGTTTTTT.

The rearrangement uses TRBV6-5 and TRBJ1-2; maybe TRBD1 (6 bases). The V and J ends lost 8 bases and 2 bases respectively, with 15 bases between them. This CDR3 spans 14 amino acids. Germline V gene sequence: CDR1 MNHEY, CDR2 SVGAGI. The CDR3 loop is CASGSQGGNYGYTF. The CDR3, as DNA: TGTGCCAGCGGCTCACAGGGAGGGAACTATGGCTACACCTTC.

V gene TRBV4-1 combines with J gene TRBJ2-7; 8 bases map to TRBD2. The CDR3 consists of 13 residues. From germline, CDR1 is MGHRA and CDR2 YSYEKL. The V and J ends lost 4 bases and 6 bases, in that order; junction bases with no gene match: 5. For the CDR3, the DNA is TGCGCCAGCAGCCTCGGGGGGGCCCGCGAGCAGTACTTC. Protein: CASSLGGAREQYF.

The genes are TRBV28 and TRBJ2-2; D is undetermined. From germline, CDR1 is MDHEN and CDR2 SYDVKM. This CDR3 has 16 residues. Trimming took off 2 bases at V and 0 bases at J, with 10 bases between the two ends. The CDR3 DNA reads TGTGCCAGCAGTTTAGGAGTCTACGCGAACACCGGGGAGCTGTTTTTT. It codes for CASSLGVYANTGELFF.

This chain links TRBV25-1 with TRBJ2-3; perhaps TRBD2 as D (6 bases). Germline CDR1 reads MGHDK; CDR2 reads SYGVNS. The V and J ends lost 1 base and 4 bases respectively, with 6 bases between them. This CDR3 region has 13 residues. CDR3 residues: CASSELAADTQYF. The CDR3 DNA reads TGTGCCAGCAGTGAATTAGCGGCAGATACGCAGTATTTT.

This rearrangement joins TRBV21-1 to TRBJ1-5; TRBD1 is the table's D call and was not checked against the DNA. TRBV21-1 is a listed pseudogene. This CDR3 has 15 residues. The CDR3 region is CASSIKGLGQSAPAF. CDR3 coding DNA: TGTGCCAGCAGCATCAAGGGGTTGGGGCAATCAGCCCCAGCATTT.

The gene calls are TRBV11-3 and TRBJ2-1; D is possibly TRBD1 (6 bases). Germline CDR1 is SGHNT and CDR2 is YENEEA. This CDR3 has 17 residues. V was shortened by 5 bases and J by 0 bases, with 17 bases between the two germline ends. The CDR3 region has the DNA TGTGCCAGCAGCCCCAGGGGTGAGCGGACCTCCTACAATGAGCAGTTCTTC. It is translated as CASSPRGERTSYNEQFF.

The CDR3 is CASSLDGETQYF. The CDR3 bases are TGTGCCAGCAGTTTGGATGGCGAGACCCAGTACTTC. This chain uses TRBV6-5 with TRBJ2-5; D gene unclear. V gave up 4 bases and J gave up 5 bases, with 8 bases separating them. Germline V lookup: CDR1 MNHEY, CDR2 SVGAGI. CDR3 length: 12 amino acids.

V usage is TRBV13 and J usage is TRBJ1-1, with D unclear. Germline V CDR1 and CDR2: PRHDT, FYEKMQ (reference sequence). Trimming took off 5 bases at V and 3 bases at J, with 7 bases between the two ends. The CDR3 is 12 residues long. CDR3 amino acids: CASSHRDTEAFF. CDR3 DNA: TGTGCCAGCAGCCACCGGGACACTGAAGCTTTCTTT.

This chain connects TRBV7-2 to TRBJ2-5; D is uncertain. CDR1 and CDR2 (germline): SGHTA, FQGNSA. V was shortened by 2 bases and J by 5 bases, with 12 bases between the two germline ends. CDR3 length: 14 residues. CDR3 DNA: TGTGCCAGCAGCTTATCGGGCAGTGCGGAGACCCAGTACTTC. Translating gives CASSLSGSAETQYF.

In DNA form, the CDR3 reads TGTGCCAGCAGTTTACGGGTTACAGACTATGGCTACACCTTC. As protein: CASSLRVTDYGYTF. The rearrangement uses TRBV27 and TRBJ1-2; D is uncertain. Germline CDR1 MNHEY, CDR2 SMNVEV (reference sequence). V lost 2 bases and J 3 bases, leaving 10 bases between the germline ends. The CDR3 length is 14 residues.

The DNA for the CDR3 is TGTGCCAGCAGCGAGGGGACAGGGAGAAATTACAATGAGCAGTTCTTC. Its protein product is CASSEGTGRNYNEQFF. The V call is TRBV9, the J call TRBJ2-1, with 9 bases identical to TRBD1. The CDR3 covers 16 residues. The germline CDR1 and CDR2 sequences are SGDLS and YYNGEE. J lost 4 bases, V lost 3 bases, and 8 bases had no gene match.

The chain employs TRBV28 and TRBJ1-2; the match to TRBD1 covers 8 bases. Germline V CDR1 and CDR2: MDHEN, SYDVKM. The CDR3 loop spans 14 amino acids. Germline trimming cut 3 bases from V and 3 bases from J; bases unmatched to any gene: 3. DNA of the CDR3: TGTGCCAGCAGTTTCTCAGGGGGCTACTATGGCTACACCTTC. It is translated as CASSFSGGYYGYTF.

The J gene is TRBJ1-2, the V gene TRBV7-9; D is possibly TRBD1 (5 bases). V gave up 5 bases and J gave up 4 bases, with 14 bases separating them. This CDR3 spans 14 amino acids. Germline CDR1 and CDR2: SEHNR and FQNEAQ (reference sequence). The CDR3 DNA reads TGTGCCAGCAGCCCCCAGCCCGGGGGCTATGGCTACACCTTC. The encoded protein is CASSPQPGGYGYTF.

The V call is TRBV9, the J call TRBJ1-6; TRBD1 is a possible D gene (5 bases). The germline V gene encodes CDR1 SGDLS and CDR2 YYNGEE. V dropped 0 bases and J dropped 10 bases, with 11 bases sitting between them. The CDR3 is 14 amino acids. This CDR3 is CASSVGWGGSPLHF. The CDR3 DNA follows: TGTGCCAGCAGCGTAGGGTGGGGGGGATCACCCCTCCACTTT.

The CDR3 DNA sequence: TGTGCCAGCAGCGTAGCGAATACGATCATGAACACTGAAGCTTTCTTT. Its translation: CASSVANTIMNTEAFF. The chain has TRBV9 and TRBJ1-1; D is uncertain. The CDR3 length is 16 residues. Germline V gene lookup returns CDR1 SGDLS and CDR2 YYNGEE. Trimming removed 0 bases at V and 0 bases at J, with 12 bases between.

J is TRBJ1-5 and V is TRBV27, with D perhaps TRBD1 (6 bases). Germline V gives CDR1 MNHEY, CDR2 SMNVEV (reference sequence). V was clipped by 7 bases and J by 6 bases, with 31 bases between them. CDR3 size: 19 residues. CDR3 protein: CASTTLTDLLMGAGQPQHF. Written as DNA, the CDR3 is TGTGCCAGCACCACTCTTACGGACCTACTTATGGGGGCGGGTCAGCCCCAGCATTTT.

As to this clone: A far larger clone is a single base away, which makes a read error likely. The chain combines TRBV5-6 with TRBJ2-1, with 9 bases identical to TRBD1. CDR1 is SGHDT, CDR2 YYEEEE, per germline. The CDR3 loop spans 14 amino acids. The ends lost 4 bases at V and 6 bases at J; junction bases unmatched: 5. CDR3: CASSHRDRVNEQFF. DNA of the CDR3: TGTGCCAGCAGCCACCGGGACAGGGTCAATGAGCAGTTCTTC.

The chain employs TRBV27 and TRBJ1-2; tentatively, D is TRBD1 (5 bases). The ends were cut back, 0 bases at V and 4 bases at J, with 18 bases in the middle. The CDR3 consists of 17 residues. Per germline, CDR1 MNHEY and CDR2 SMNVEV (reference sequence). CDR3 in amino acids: CASSLSGPGDVGYGYTF. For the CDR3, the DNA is TGTGCCAGCAGTTTATCGGGGCCGGGAGACGTAGGCTATGGCTACACCTTC.

The CDR3 DNA is TGTGCCAGCAGGGGGGAGGACCAAGAGACCCAGTACTTC. This translates into CASRGEDQETQYF. The chain uses TRBV2 and TRBJ2-5, with D possibly TRBD2 on 6 matching bases. With 6 bases removed from V and 0 bases from J, the gap between germline ends came to 8 bases. The germline V gene has CDR1 SNHLY and CDR2 FYNNEI. CDR3 length: 13 amino acids. Full variable domain (outside the CDR3, taken from reference TRBV2 and TRBJ2-5): EPEVTQTPSHQVTQMGQEVILRCVPISNHLYFYWYRQILGQKVEFLVSFYNNEISEKSEIFDDQFSVERPDGSNFTLKIRSTKLEDSAMYFCASRGEDQETQYFGPGTRLLVL.

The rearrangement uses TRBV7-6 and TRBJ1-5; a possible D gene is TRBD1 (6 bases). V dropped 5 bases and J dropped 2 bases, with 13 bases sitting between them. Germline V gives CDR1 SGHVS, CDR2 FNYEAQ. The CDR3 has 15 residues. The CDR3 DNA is TGTGCCAGCAGCCCCGAGGAGGGGGGCAATCAGCCCCAGCATTTT. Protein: CASSPEEGGNQPQHF.

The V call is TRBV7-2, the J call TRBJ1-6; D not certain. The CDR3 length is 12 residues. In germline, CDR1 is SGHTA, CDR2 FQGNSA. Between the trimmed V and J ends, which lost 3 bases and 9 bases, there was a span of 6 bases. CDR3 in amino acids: CASSFVSSPLHF. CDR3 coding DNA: TGTGCCAGCAGCTTCGTTTCTTCACCCCTCCACTTT.

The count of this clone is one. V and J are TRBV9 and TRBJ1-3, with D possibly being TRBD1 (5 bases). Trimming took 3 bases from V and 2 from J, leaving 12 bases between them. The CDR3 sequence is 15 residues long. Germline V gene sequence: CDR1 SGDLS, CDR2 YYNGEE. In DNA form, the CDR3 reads TGTGCCAGCAGCGCCCAGGGAGCCCCTGGAAACACCATATATTTT. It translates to CASSAQGAPGNTIYF.

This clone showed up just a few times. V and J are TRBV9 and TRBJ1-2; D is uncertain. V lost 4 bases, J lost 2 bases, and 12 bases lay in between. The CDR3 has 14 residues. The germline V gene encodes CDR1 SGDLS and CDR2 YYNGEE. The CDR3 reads CASSRRLDNYGYTF. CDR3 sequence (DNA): TGTGCCAGCAGCCGCCGCTTGGACAACTATGGCTACACCTTC.

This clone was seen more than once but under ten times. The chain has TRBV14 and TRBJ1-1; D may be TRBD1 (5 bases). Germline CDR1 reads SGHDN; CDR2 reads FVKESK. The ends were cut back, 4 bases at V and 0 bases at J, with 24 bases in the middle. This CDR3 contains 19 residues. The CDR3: CASSPWGGSGAFMNTEAFF. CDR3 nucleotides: TGTGCCAGCAGCCCGTGGGGGGGGTCGGGAGCCTTCATGAACACTGAAGCTTTCTTT.

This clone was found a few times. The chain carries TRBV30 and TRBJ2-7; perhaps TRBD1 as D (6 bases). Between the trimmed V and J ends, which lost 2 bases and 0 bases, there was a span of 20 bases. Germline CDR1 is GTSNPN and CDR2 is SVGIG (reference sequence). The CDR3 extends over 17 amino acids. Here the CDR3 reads CAWSPPPGQGHSYEQYF. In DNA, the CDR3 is TGTGCCTGGAGTCCACCCCCGGGACAAGGTCACTCCTACGAGCAGTACTTC.

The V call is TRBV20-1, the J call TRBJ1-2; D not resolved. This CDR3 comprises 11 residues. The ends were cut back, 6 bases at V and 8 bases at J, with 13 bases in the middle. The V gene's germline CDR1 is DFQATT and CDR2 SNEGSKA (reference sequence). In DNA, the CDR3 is TGCAGTGCGAGGCCCCTAAGGGGCTACACCTTC. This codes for CSARPLRGYTF.

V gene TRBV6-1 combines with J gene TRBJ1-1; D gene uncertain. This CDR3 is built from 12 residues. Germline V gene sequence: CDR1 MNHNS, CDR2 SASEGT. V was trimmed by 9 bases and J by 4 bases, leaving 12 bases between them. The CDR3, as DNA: TGTGCCAGTTTATTTTGGGGCACTGAAGCTTTCTTT. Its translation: CASLFWGTEAFF.